The 9 T cell receptor beta chains given below trace back to one sample, sequenced in a study of blood T cell repertoires in COVID-19. The table came from immunoSEQ multiplex PCR; TCRdb's copy has only in-frame clones and leaves some out. This sample yields some 220,000 clones, of which approximately 80% are seen a single time; around 13% belongs to the top ten. Sequencing was carried out using peripheral blood. The receptors shown here come from a human donor in a cohort sampled during active COVID-19.

In this sample, this clone turned up a few times. The chain links TRBV30 to TRBJ1-2; D may be TRBD1 (5 bases). This CDR3 has 13 amino acids. Germline V gene sequence: CDR1 GTSNPN, CDR2 SVGIG (reference sequence). The V end was cut by 5 bases, the J end by 4 bases, with 14 bases between. DNA of the CDR3: TGTGCCTGGGCAGGAGGGGCTGGCTATGGCTACACCTTC. It codes for CAWAGGAGYGYTF.

V usage is TRBV5-1 and J usage is TRBJ1-5, with TRBD1 matching 9 bases. The CDR3 runs to 15 residues. Per the germline V gene, CDR1 is SGHRS and CDR2 is YFSETQ. J lost 3 bases, V lost 2 bases, and 3 bases had no gene match. CDR3 amino acids: CASSFGTGFNQPQHF. In DNA form, the CDR3 reads TGCGCCAGCAGCTTCGGGACAGGGTTCAATCAGCCCCAGCATTTT.

This chain joins TRBV7-2 and TRBJ2-7, with 8 positions matching TRBD1. This CDR3 contains 13 residues. V trimming: 1 base; J trimming: 5 bases; junction bases outside the gene matches: 1. Germline CDR1 is SGHTA and CDR2 is FQGNSA. The CDR3 protein is CASSLEDRDEQYF. The CDR3 nucleotides read TGTGCCAGCAGCTTAGAGGACAGGGACGAGCAGTACTTC.

V gene TRBV11-2 combines with J gene TRBJ2-3; 7 nucleotides align to TRBD1. Germline values: CDR1 SGHAT, CDR2 FQNNGV. With V trimmed by 5 bases and J by 9 bases, 5 bases remained unmatched. The CDR3 runs 12 residues. CDR3 sequence: CASSRPGQTQYF. The CDR3, as DNA: TGTGCCAGCAGCCGACCGGGACAGACGCAGTATTTT.

This clone has a single count. J is TRBJ1-5 and V is TRBV18; D gene unclear. Trimming pared 2 bases from V and 5 bases from J, leaving 7 bases between. The CDR3 loop spans 13 amino acids. The V gene's germline CDR1 is KGHSH and CDR2 LQKENI. The DNA for the CDR3 is TGTGCCAGCTCACCAATGAGTGATCAGCCCCAGCATTTT. Amino acids: CASSPMSDQPQHF.

The J gene is TRBJ1-2, the V gene TRBV5-1, with a tentative D call TRBD1 (5 bases). The CDR3 length is 14 residues. V gave up 4 bases and J gave up 6 bases, with 16 bases separating them. The germline V gene has CDR1 SGHRS and CDR2 YFSETQ. DNA for the CDR3: TGCGCCAGCAGCGATGGTCAGACAGTAAATGGCTACACCTTC. This sequence encodes CASSDGQTVNGYTF.

This sequence joins TRBV18 and TRBJ1-2; D may be TRBD1 (5 bases). The V end was cut by 11 bases, the J end by 0 bases, with 13 bases between. The CDR3 is 13 residues long. Per the germline V gene, CDR1 is KGHSH and CDR2 is LQKENI. The DNA of the CDR3 is TGTGCCGGAGTAGGGGCAGCTAACTATGGCTACACCTTC. Translating it yields CAGVGAANYGYTF.

This chain links TRBV6-5 with TRBJ1-5, with D possibly TRBD1 on 6 matching bases. Germline V gives CDR1 MNHEY, CDR2 SVGAGI. V lost 6 bases to trimming and J lost 8 bases, with 17 bases between them. The length of the CDR3 is 14 residues. The CDR3 coding sequence is TGTGCCAGCAGACAGGGTACCCTTGAGGAGCCCCAGCATTTT. It is translated as CASRQGTLEEPQHF.

The gene calls are TRBV12-3 or TRBV12-4 and TRBJ1-5; D is perhaps TRBD1 (5 bases). There are 13 residues in the CDR3. The V gene lost 5 bases and the J gene lost 2 bases, with 7 bases spanning the gap. CDR3 sequence reads: CASSIQGNQPQHF. CDR3 sequence (DNA): TGTGCCAGCAGTATACAGGGCAATCAGCCCCAGCATTTT.